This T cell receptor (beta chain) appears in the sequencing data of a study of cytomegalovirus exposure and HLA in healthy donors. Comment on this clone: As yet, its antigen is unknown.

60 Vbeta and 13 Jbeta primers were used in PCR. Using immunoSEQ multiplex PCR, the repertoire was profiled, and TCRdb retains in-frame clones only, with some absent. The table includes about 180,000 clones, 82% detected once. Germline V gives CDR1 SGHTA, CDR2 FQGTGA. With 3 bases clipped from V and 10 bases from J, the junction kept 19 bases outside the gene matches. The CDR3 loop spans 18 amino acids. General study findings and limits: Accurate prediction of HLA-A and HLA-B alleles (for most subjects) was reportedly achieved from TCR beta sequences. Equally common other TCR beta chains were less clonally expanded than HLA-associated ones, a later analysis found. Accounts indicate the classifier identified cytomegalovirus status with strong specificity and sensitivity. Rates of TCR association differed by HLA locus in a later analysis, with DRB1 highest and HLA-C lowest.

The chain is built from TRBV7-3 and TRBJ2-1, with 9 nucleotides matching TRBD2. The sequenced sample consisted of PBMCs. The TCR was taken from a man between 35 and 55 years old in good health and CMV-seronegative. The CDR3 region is CASSFLGVGSGGYGEQFF. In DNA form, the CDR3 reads TGTGCCAGCAGCTTCTTAGGGGTTGGTAGCGGGGGCTACGGCGAGCAGTTCTTC.